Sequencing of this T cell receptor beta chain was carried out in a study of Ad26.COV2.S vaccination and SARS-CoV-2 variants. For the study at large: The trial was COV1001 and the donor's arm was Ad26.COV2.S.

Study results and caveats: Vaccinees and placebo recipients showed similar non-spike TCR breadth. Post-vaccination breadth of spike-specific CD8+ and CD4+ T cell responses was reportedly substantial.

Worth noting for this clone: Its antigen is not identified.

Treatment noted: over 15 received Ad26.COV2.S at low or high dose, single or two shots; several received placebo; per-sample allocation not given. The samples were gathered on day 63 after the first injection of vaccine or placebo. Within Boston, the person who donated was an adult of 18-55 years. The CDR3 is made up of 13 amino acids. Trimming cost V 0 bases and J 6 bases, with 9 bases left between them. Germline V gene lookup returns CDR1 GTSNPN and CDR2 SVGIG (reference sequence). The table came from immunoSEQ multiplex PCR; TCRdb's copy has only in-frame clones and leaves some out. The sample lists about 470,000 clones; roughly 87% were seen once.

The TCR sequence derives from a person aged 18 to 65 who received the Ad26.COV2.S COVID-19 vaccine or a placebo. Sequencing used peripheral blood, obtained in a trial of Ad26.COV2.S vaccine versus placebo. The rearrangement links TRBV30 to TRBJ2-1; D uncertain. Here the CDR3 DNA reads TGTGCCTGGAGTGTACAGAAGCTCAATGAGCAGTTCTTC. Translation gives CAWSVQKLNEQFF.